The source of this T cell receptor (beta chain) is a study of T-cell memory formation after mild COVID-19. Study-wide findings and caveats: Clones that got smaller from day 15 to 85 had even CD4/CD8, while clones growing later tipped toward CD4+. Some clones that responded were present in memory (sampled pre-infection), which suggests cross-reactive memory joined.

TCRdb itself ran the 5' RACE reads through MiXCR, one entry per CDR3 protein. Here the sample spans hundreds of thousands of distinct CDR3 sequences, roughly 20% being singletons. As for this clonotype: What it binds is unknown.

Germline values: CDR1 DFQATT, CDR2 SNEGSKA (reference sequence). The junction had 9 bases not matched to a gene; V was cut back by 4 bases and J by 6 bases. This CDR3 comprises 14 residues. The receptor was derived from an adult woman who had mild COVID-19 (a few samples of this study predate the infection). Cell type and time point are not known. The chain uses TRBV20-1 and TRBJ2-3; TRBD1 aligns across 8 bases. The sequenced material came from PBMCs or a T cell subset sorted from them (not recorded which). DNA for the CDR3: TGCAGTGCTATCAGGGGGCGTTCGTATGATACGCAGTATTTT. It specifies CSAIRGRSYDTQYF.